The 12 T cell receptor beta chains below come from one sample, sequenced in a study of sequential checkpoint blockade in melanoma. TCRdb keeps only in-frame clones here, not all; method: immunoSEQ multiplex PCR. This sample has 40,000 or so clones, with about nine tenths found just once. Treatment here: randomized to nivolumab then ipilimumab (arm A) or the reverse (arm B). The source was CD8+ T cells sorted from blood (inferred from file names), collected from a patient given nivolumab and ipilimumab in sequence. The receptors originated from a human donor with melanoma.

The chain combines TRBV9 with TRBJ2-3; D gene uncertain. In germline, CDR1 is SGDLS, CDR2 YYNGEE. There are 16 residues in the CDR3. V was trimmed by 5 bases and J by 3 bases, leaving 19 bases between them. CDR3 sequence: CASSLSSTAPTDTQYF. CDR3 sequence (DNA): TGTGCCAGCAGTTTATCCAGTACCGCCCCAACAGATACGCAGTATTTT.

The CDR3 DNA is TGTGCCAGCGGGGCAGGGGTCCCTATAGGGGAGACCCAGTACTTC. It is translated as CASGAGVPIGETQYF. The chain joins TRBV12-1 to TRBJ2-5; TRBD1, the table's D call, was not compared with the DNA. TRBV12-1 is annotated as a pseudogene. This CDR3 contains 15 residues.

The V gene is TRBV7-9, the J gene TRBJ2-7; D possibly corresponds to TRBD2 (5 bases). V was shortened by 5 bases and J by 6 bases, with 14 bases between the two germline ends. The germline CDR1 and CDR2 sequences are SEHNR and FQNEAQ (reference sequence). The CDR3 consists of 13 residues. The CDR3 reads CASSLGLAGEQYV. In DNA form, the CDR3 reads TGTGCCAGCAGCCTAGGGCTAGCCGGCGAGCAGTACGTC.

The V and J genes are TRBV11-2 and TRBJ1-2; no reliable D call. Germline CDR1 and CDR2: SGHAT and FQNNGV. V gave up 2 bases and J gave up 8 bases, with 15 bases separating them. The CDR3 runs 14 residues. The CDR3 reads CASSLLPLGDGYTF. In nucleotides, the CDR3 is TGTGCCAGCAGCTTACTCCCTTTGGGCGACGGCTACACCTTC. Variable domain in full (rest from reference TRBV11-2 and TRBJ1-2): EAGVAQSPRYKIIEKRQSVAFWCNPISGHATLYWYQQILGQGPKLLIQFQNNGVVDDSQLPKDRFSAERLKGVDSTLKIQPAKLEDSAVYLCASSLLPLGDGYTFGSGTRLTVV.

The chain combines TRBV7-9 with TRBJ1-1; TRBD1 is a possible D gene (6 bases). V was clipped by 6 bases and J by 0 bases, with 14 bases between them. The CDR3 is 15 amino acids. Germline CDR1 reads SEHNR; CDR2 reads FQNEAQ (reference sequence). CDR3 loop: CASSSRGGVNTEAFF. DNA for the CDR3: TGTGCCAGCAGTAGTAGGGGGGGTGTGAACACTGAAGCTTTCTTT.

This chain joins TRBV7-9 and TRBJ1-1, with D perhaps matching TRBD1 (5 bases). The CDR3 covers 12 residues. Trimming took off 5 bases at V and 1 base at J, with 5 bases between the two ends. CDR1 and CDR2 (germline): SEHNR, FQNEAQ (reference sequence). The CDR3 spells CASSRGNTEAFF. The CDR3 DNA sequence: TGTGCCAGCAGCAGGGGGAACACTGAAGCTTTCTTT.

This clone has just one count. The V call is TRBV28, the J call TRBJ2-5, with D unresolved. The J call could be wrong; TRBJ2-7 is a better fit for the DNA end. This CDR3 region has 12 residues. Germline CDR1 MDHEN, CDR2 SYDVKM. This CDR3 is CASSFREYEQYF. The DNA of the CDR3 is TGTGCCAGCAGTTTTCGTGAATACGAGCAGTACTTC.

The chain employs TRBV15 and TRBJ2-7; D remains ambiguous. Between the trimmed V and J ends, which lost 3 bases and 2 bases, there was a span of 8 bases. Per the germline V gene, CDR1 is LNHNV and CDR2 is YYDKDF (reference sequence). There are 13 residues in the CDR3. The CDR3 sequence: CATSSLRTYEQYF. CDR3 coding DNA: TGTGCCACCAGCAGTCTCCGTACCTACGAGCAGTACTTC.

The genes are TRBV10-1 and TRBJ2-7; 9 positions match TRBD1. There are 14 residues in the CDR3. J lost 4 bases, V lost 6 bases, and 7 bases had no gene match. Germline values: CDR1 WNHNN, CDR2 SYGVQD (reference sequence). The CDR3 DNA sequence: TGCGCCAGCAGCTCCGGGACAGGGATGTACGAGCAGTACTTC. This translates into CASSSGTGMYEQYF.

The CDR3 nucleotides read TGTGCCAGTAGTATAGATGATAGTCTTACAGATACGCAGTATTTT. It translates to CASSIDDSLTDTQYF. This chain joins TRBV19 and TRBJ2-3, with no clear D. The CDR3 runs to 15 residues. Germline CDR1 LNHDA, CDR2 SQIVND (reference sequence). The V gene lost 0 bases and the J gene lost 3 bases, with 10 bases spanning the gap.

This clone was counted a few times. The junction shows a germline mismatch at one end, possibly a read error. The J gene is TRBJ2-7, the V gene TRBV18; 7 bases match TRBD2. Germline CDR1 reads KGHSH; CDR2 reads LQKENI. The CDR3 is made up of 12 amino acids. In nucleotides, the CDR3 is TGTGCCAGCGGGAGGGCCTCCCACGAGCAGTACTTC. This translates into CASGRASHEQYF. The full variable domain, rest sourced from reference TRBV18 and TRBJ2-7, is NAGVMQNPRHLVRRRGQEARLRCSPMKGHSHVYWYRQLPEEGLKFMVYLQKENIIDESGMPKERFSAEFPKEGPSILRIQQVVRGDSAAYFCASGRASHEQYFGPGTRLTVT.

This chain links TRBV15 with TRBJ2-3; perhaps TRBD2 as D (6 bases). Per the germline V gene, CDR1 is LNHNV and CDR2 is YYDKDF (reference sequence). Trimming took 1 base from V and 3 from J, leaving 14 bases between them. The CDR3 runs 16 residues. CDR3 bases: TGTGCCACCAGCAGAGCGGGATTTCGGGGGACAGATACGCAGTATTTT. As protein: CATSRAGFRGTDTQYF.